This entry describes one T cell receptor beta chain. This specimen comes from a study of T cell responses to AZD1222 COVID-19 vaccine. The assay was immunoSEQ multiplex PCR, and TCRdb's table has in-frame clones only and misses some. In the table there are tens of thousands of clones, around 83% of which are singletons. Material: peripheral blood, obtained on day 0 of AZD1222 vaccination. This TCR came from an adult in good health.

CDR3 in DNA: TGCAGCGCCGTAGCAGGTAACTCCTACGAGCAGTACTTC. Translated: CSAVAGNSYEQYF. The J gene is TRBJ2-7, the V gene TRBV29-1; D remains ambiguous. CDR1 SQVTM and CDR2 ANQGSEA come from the germline V gene. The length of the CDR3 is 13 residues. V was shortened by 7 bases and J by 0 bases, with 13 bases between the two germline ends.